This T cell receptor beta chain was found in a study of blood T cell repertoires in COVID-19. Study details: The analysed material was cDNA or gDNA that came from T cells, B-cell-depleted T cells, or PBMCs.

Libraries were prepared by immunoSEQ multiplex PCR; TCRdb keeps only in-frame clonotypes and omits some of them. Altogether roughly 260,000 clones are present, approximately 83% being singletons, with the ten largest covering approximately 2%. The CDR3 spans 13 residues. Trimming took off 5 bases at V and 2 bases at J, with 8 bases between the two ends. The V gene's germline CDR1 is SGHRS and CDR2 YFSETQ. Recovered status applied to Cohort 3 donors who had two consecutive negative PCRs. It also applied to those with clearance or with symptom resolution. The V gene is TRBV5-1, the J gene TRBJ1-5; D gene ambiguous. The sequencing input was PBMCs or T cells enriched from blood (not recorded which). The origin of this receptor is a woman aged 45-65 years who had recovered from COVID-19. The CDR3 region has the DNA TGCGCCAGCAGAAGCGAGGGCAATCAGCCCCAGCATTTT. Translated, it gives CASRSEGNQPQHF.